The following is a T cell receptor (beta chain) sequence with its context. At one end the junction does not follow the germline gene, possibly because of a read error. The CDR3 extends over 16 amino acids. From germline, CDR1 is MGHRA and CDR2 YSYEKL. The sample is drawn from a study of control samples from healthy donors and cancer patients. Some clones are missing from TCRdb's copy, which holds only in-frame ones; the method was immunoSEQ multiplex PCR. Of approximately 50,000 clones detected, roughly 94% appear once; the ten largest clones hold approximately 2.4%. The chain employs TRBV4-1 and TRBJ1-2, with D possibly TRBD1 on 6 matching bases. Sequencing was performed on blood. The origin of this receptor is a man aged 25 to 40 in good health. The CDR3 nucleotides read TGCGCCCGCAGCACCCCCGGGGGGGGCGGTAGTTATGGCTACACCTTC. It yields the protein CARSTPGGGGSYGYTF.